These 5 T cell receptor beta chains came from one sample sequenced in a study of cytomegalovirus exposure and HLA in healthy donors. TCRdb's copy holds only in-frame clones and misses some; the assay was immunoSEQ multiplex PCR. This table holds around 240,000 clones, nearly 90% found once. The specimen was PBMCs. These receptors came from a woman aged 18-35 years in good health and CMV-seronegative.

The chain employs TRBV7-8 and TRBJ1-4; tentative D call: TRBD1 (5 bases). The V gene's germline CDR1 is SGHVS and CDR2 FQNEAQ. This CDR3 has 14 amino acids. The V end was cut by 3 bases, the J end by 7 bases, with 12 bases between. CDR3 nucleotides: TGTGCCAGCAGCTTGGCAGGGCTCACTGAAAAACTGTTTTTT. This sequence encodes CASSLAGLTEKLFF. Full variable domain (outside the CDR3, taken from reference TRBV7-8 and TRBJ1-4): GAGVSQSPRYKVAKRGQDVALRCDPISGHVSLFWYQQALGQGPEFLTYFQNEAQLDKSGLPSDRFFAERPEGSVSTLKIQRTQQEDSAVYLCASSLAGLTEKLFFGSGTQLSVL.

This chain connects TRBV28 to TRBJ1-1; a weak D match, TRBD1 (5 bases). The CDR3 covers 15 residues. CDR1 MDHEN and CDR2 SYDVKM come from the germline V gene. Trimming left V 7 bases short and J 1 base short, with 16 bases between. The CDR3 loop is CASTLTGVGNTEAFF. DNA of the CDR3: TGTGCCAGCACCTTAACGGGGGTAGGGAACACTGAAGCTTTCTTT.

The chain joins TRBV2 to TRBJ1-5; 7 positions match TRBD1. This CDR3 has 15 residues. Trimming cost V 5 bases and J 3 bases; bases outside gene matches: 7. Germline-derived CDR1 and CDR2 are SNHLY and FYNNEI. CDR3 amino acids: CASSLGQSSNQPQHF. The CDR3 coding sequence is TGTGCCAGCAGTCTGGGACAGAGCTCCAATCAGCCCCAGCATTTT.

The chain recombines TRBV6-4 with TRBJ1-1; 9 nucleotides match TRBD1. The CDR3 totals 15 residues. Germline values: CDR1 MRHNA, CDR2 SNTAGT. V lost 7 bases to trimming and J lost 3 bases; unmatched junction nucleotides: 9. CDR3 sequence: CASMRTGVGDTEAFF. CDR3 coding DNA: TGTGCCAGCATGCGGACAGGGGTTGGGGACACTGAAGCTTTCTTT.

V gene TRBV6-6 combines with J gene TRBJ1-1; 7 positions agree with TRBD1. The V segment lost 5 bases and the J segment 6 bases; nucleotides outside the gene matches: 12. The CDR3 contains 15 residues. CDR1 is MNHNY and CDR2 is SVGAGI in the germline V gene (reference sequence). The CDR3 DNA reads as TGTGCCAGCAGTCGCTTCGACAGGGTGGTCCCTGAAGCTTTCTTT. It yields the protein CASSRFDRVVPEAFF.